The next 26 T cell receptor beta chains were all read from a single sample in a study of T cells in Graves' hyperthyroidism and ophthalmopathy. Researchers amplified the TCR beta CDR3 regions from RNA transcripts. HTBI primers were employed in a first-round RT-PCR of the TCR CDR3. TCRdb reanalysed the multiplex PCR reads using MiXCR and keeps one entry per CDR3 protein. Of 450,000 to 700,000 distinct CDR3 sequences in the sample, 35% to 55% were seen once. Sequencing input: peripheral blood or thyroid tissue (not recorded which). The receptors stem from an adult woman with Graves' disease, either hyperthyroidism or ophthalmopathy (not recorded which).

Details on this clonotype: Because the CDR3's place on the DNA is in doubt, the DNA is left out and the CDR3 is given as listed by TCRdb. This rearrangement joins TRBV25-1 to TRBJ1-6. The length of the CDR3 is 16 amino acids, counting both ends. The germline gives CDR1 MGHDK, CDR2 SYGVNS. CDR3 loop: CTCSARGSTDNSPLHF.

This clonotype has ten or more counts. The genes are TRBV6-5 and TRBJ1-1; D might be TRBD1 (5 bases). The CDR3 loop spans 13 amino acids. Between the trimmed V and J ends, which lost 1 base and 7 bases, there was a span of 10 bases. The germline CDR1 and CDR2 sequences are MNHEY and SVGAGI. The CDR3 spells CASSYWGKSEAFF. The CDR3 nucleotides are TGTGCCAGCAGTTACTGGGGGAAGAGTGAAGCTTTCTTT.

V gene TRBV25-1 combines with J gene TRBJ2-7, with D uncertain. The germline V gene encodes CDR1 MGHDK and CDR2 SYGVNS. The V gene lost 4 bases and the J gene lost 6 bases, with 22 bases spanning the gap. The CDR3 is 16 amino acids. The CDR3 nucleotides are TGTGCCAGCAGTGCTAGTGTCCAGCTACCCCCCGGCGAGCAGTACTTC. Protein product: CASSASVQLPPGEQYF.

The V call is TRBV27, the J call TRBJ2-5; the D gene is possibly TRBD2 (6 bases). Germline CDR1 MNHEY, CDR2 SMNVEV (reference sequence). V was pared by 2 bases and J by 4 bases, with 11 bases between. The CDR3 is 14 amino acids. As DNA, the CDR3 is TGTGCCAGCAGTTTAACTCTAGCGCGAGAGACCCAGTACTTC. It encodes CASSLTLARETQYF.

The CDR3 DNA sequence: TGCGCCAGCACCACAGGGGATGGAGAGACCCAGTACTTC. This gives the protein CASTTGDGETQYF. V usage is TRBV10-2 and J usage is TRBJ2-5; TRBD1 aligns across 7 bases. J lost 4 bases, V lost 7 bases, and 6 bases had no gene match. Germline loops: CDR1 WSHSY, CDR2 SAAADI. The CDR3 consists of 13 residues.

This clonotype was counted many times. The V gene is TRBV5-1, the J gene TRBJ2-2, with D maybe TRBD2 (5 bases). Trimming shortened V by 5 bases and J by 4 bases, and 9 bases separated the two germline ends. Per germline, CDR1 SGHRS and CDR2 YFSETQ. This CDR3 is 13 amino acids long. The CDR3 nucleotides read TGCGCCAGCAGAAGCGGAGGCACCGGGGAGCTGTTTTTT. Translated: CASRSGGTGELFF.

There are many counts of this clonotype. This chain connects TRBV5-1 to TRBJ2-7, with D possibly TRBD1 on 6 matching bases. The germline V and J ends were trimmed by 4 bases and 2 bases, with 13 bases remaining between them. CDR3 size: 14 residues. Per germline, CDR1 SGHRS and CDR2 YFSETQ. The CDR3 is CASSPWTAPYEQYF. The CDR3 coding sequence is TGCGCCAGCAGCCCTTGGACAGCGCCCTACGAGCAGTACTTC.

This rearrangement joins TRBV5-1 to TRBJ1-3, with TRBD1 matching 9 bases. The trim removed 2 bases at V and 11 bases at J, leaving 5 bases unmatched. Germline lookup yields CDR1 SGHRS and CDR2 YFSETQ. The CDR3 totals 13 residues. In nucleotides, the CDR3 is TGCGCCAGCAGCTTCCGGGACAGGGCCGCCATATATTTT. It yields the protein CASSFRDRAAIYF.

This clonotype was detected many times. The missing conserved phenylalanine or tryptophan at the end of this CDR3 makes a read error likely. The DNA is omitted, as the CDR3 cannot be located on it reliably, and the CDR3 follows TCRdb's listing. CDR3 residues: CASSPRTS. The rearrangement uses TRBV19 and TRBJ2-6. Germline CDR1 and CDR2: LNHDA and SQIVND (reference sequence). The CDR3 extends over 8 residues, inclusive of both ends.

This clonotype was recorded at least ten times. This chain joins TRBV5-1 and TRBJ1-1; unclear D gene. This CDR3 contains 15 residues. Between the trimmed V and J ends, which lost 3 bases and 1 base, there was a span of 13 bases. In germline, CDR1 is SGHRS, CDR2 YFSETQ. CDR3 nucleotide sequence: TGCGCCAGCAGCTCCGACCCAGCACCGAACACTGAAGCTTTCTTT. This codes for CASSSDPAPNTEAFF.

The rearrangement uses TRBV20-1 and TRBJ1-5; 9 bases line up with TRBD1. V lost 5 bases to trimming and J lost 5 bases; unmatched junction nucleotides: 4. CDR1 and CDR2 (germline): DFQATT, SNEGSKA (reference sequence). The CDR3 length is 13 residues. CDR3 nucleotide sequence: TGCAGTGCTTACAGGGGGCCGGATCAGCCCCAGCATTTT. This encodes CSAYRGPDQPQHF.

Only one count was recorded for this clonotype. The chain recombines TRBV5-1 with TRBJ2-7; 8 bases agree with TRBD2. The length of the CDR3 is 15 residues. With V trimmed by 1 base and J by 0 bases, 3 bases remained unmatched. Germline V lookup: CDR1 SGHRS, CDR2 YFSETQ. For the CDR3, the DNA is TGCGCCAGCAGCTTGTTTAGCGGGACCTCCTACGAGCAGTACTTC. It is translated as CASSLFSGTSYEQYF.

This sequence joins TRBV20-1 and TRBJ2-5; 15 bases are shared with TRBD2. The DNA end is more similar to TRBJ2-7, so the J call may be wrong. Germline loops: CDR1 DFQATT, CDR2 SNEGSKA (reference sequence). The CDR3 has 16 amino acids. CDR3 residues: CSARTSGGGASYEQYF. In DNA form, the CDR3 reads TGCAGTGCCCGGACTAGCGGGGGGGGGGCCTCCTACGAGCAGTACTTC.

In its sample, this clonotype was seen many times. The chain has TRBV4-2 and TRBJ2-5, with D perhaps matching TRBD1 or TRBD2 (5 bases each). This CDR3 comprises 16 residues. Trimming took 1 base from V and 4 from J, leaving 16 bases between them. From germline, CDR1 is LGHNA and CDR2 YNFKEQ. The CDR3 region has the DNA TGTGCCAGCAGCCAAGGCGCCGGGACCGGTCCAGAGACCCAGTACTTC. It encodes CASSQGAGTGPETQYF.

This clonotype has a count of ten or more. The chain couples TRBV7-8 to TRBJ2-5, with D possibly TRBD2 on 6 matching bases. Germline CDR1 SGHVS, CDR2 FQNEAQ. Trimming left V 4 bases short and J 2 bases short, with 14 bases between. The CDR3 is 15 residues long. This CDR3 is CASSSLEGFQETQYF. CDR3 nucleotide sequence: TGTGCCAGCAGCTCCCTGGAGGGGTTTCAAGAGACCCAGTACTTC.

V is TRBV11-2 and J is TRBJ2-2, with TRBD2 identical over 8 bases. There are 15 residues in the CDR3. Germline lookup yields CDR1 SGHAT and CDR2 FQNNGV. The trim removed 5 bases at V and 3 bases at J, leaving 5 bases unmatched. The chain's CDR3 is CASSRSGSYTGELFF. DNA for the CDR3: TGTGCCAGCAGCCGGAGCGGGAGCTACACCGGGGAGCTGTTTTTT. Complete variable domain (other parts from reference TRBV11-2 and TRBJ2-2): EAGVAQSPRYKIIEKRQSVAFWCNPISGHATLYWYQQILGQGPKLLIQFQNNGVVDDSQLPKDRFSAERLKGVDSTLKIQPAKLEDSAVYLCASSRSGSYTGELFFGEGSRLTVL.

For this clonotype: Without the conserved terminal phenylalanine or tryptophan, this CDR3 likely stems from a read error. The DNA is omitted, as the CDR3 cannot be located on it reliably, and the CDR3 follows TCRdb's listing. This rearrangement joins TRBV29-1 to TRBJ2-5; TRBD1 is the table's D call and was not checked against the DNA. The CDR3 totals 15 residues, both ends included. Looked up from germline, CDR1 is SQVTM and CDR2 is ANQGSEA. The CDR3 spells CSVPQGAPYGYTFGS.

The chain has TRBV25-1 and TRBJ2-5, with 8 bases fitting TRBD1. V lost 4 bases, J lost 5 bases, and 12 bases stayed unmatched. In germline, CDR1 is MGHDK, CDR2 SYGVNS. The CDR3 contains 16 residues. The CDR3: CASSARRQGAMETQYF. CDR3 sequence (DNA): TGTGCCAGCAGTGCTAGAAGGCAGGGGGCTATGGAGACCCAGTACTTC.

This clonotype was observed many times. This chain connects TRBV6-9 to TRBJ2-7; the match to TRBD1 covers 8 bases. This CDR3 contains 13 residues. Germline V gives CDR1 MNHGY, CDR2 SVAAGI. After removal of 9 bases from V and 3 bases from J, the junction contained 7 bases not matched to a gene. This CDR3 is CASGTGECYEQYF. The CDR3 nucleotides are TGTGCCAGTGGGACAGGTGAATGCTACGAGCAGTACTTC.

The V and J genes are TRBV29-1 and TRBJ2-7; 10 nucleotides align to TRBD1. V was clipped by 5 bases and J by 3 bases; unmatched bases: 10. Per the germline V gene, CDR1 is SQVTM and CDR2 is ANQGSEA. The CDR3 runs 15 residues. The CDR3 protein is CSVTRPGTGDYEQYF. In DNA form, the CDR3 reads TGCAGCGTTACACGTCCCGGGACAGGGGACTACGAGCAGTACTTC.

The V call is TRBV9, the J call TRBJ2-1; D call uncertain. This CDR3 has 14 residues. Germline values: CDR1 SGDLS, CDR2 YYNGEE. V gave up 0 bases and J gave up 6 bases, with 10 bases separating them. The CDR3 DNA follows: TGTGCCAGCAGCGTAGAGGGTGGCCTCAATGAGCAGTTCTTC. Protein sequence: CASSVEGGLNEQFF.

This clonotype was recorded many times. The chain recombines TRBV7-9 with TRBJ2-5; D is undetermined. The length of the CDR3 is 14 residues. V was shortened by 5 bases and J by 1 base, with 11 bases between the two germline ends. Germline CDR1 SEHNR, CDR2 FQNEAQ (reference sequence). In DNA, the CDR3 is TGTGCCAGCAGCCCCGACCTGCTCCAAGAGACCCAGTACTTC. Translated: CASSPDLLQETQYF. Together with reference TRBV7-9 and TRBJ2-5, the CDR3 gives the full variable domain: DTGVSQNPRHKITKRGQNVTFRCDPISEHNRLYWYRQTLGQGPEFLTYFQNEAQLEKSRLLSDRFSAERPKGSFSTLEIQRTEQGDSAMYLCASSPDLLQETQYFGPGTRLLVL.

J is TRBJ1-5 and V is TRBV10-3; D ambiguous. The CDR3 is 14 residues long. The V gene's germline CDR1 is ENHRY and CDR2 SYGVKD. Trimming stripped 0 bases from V and 8 bases from J, with 11 bases between. CDR3 amino acids: CAISESHGLEPQHF. Here the CDR3 DNA reads TGTGCCATCAGTGAGTCGCACGGGTTGGAGCCCCAGCATTTT.

J is TRBJ1-1 and V is TRBV27; a weak D match, TRBD1 (5 bases). The V and J ends lost 5 bases and 11 bases respectively, with 24 bases between them. Germline V gene lookup returns CDR1 MNHEY and CDR2 SMNVEV (reference sequence). The length of the CDR3 is 15 residues. CDR3: CASSPLELAGTEAFF. The CDR3 DNA reads as TGTGCCAGCAGTCCACTCGAGTTGGCCGGGACGGAGGCTTTCTTT.

The CDR3 spells CASSFPRGLNTEAFF. The CDR3 DNA is TGTGCCAGCAGCTTTCCCCGGGGACTGAACACTGAAGCTTTCTTT. The chain links TRBV7-3 to TRBJ1-1; TRBD1 might be the D (5 bases). Germline V gene sequence: CDR1 SGHTA, CDR2 FQGTGA. The V end lost 3 bases, the J end lost 0 bases, and 11 bases lay between the germline ends. The CDR3 contains 15 residues.

V is TRBV20-1 and J is TRBJ2-7; D unresolved. The CDR3 runs 10 residues. Trimming pared 0 bases from V and 7 bases from J, leaving 4 bases between. Germline V lookup: CDR1 DFQATT, CDR2 SNEGSKA (reference sequence). This chain's CDR3 is CSAREAEQYF. The CDR3 coding sequence is TGCAGTGCTAGAGAGGCGGAGCAGTACTTC.